A selection of T cell receptor beta chains follows, all from one sample in a study of a mutant IDH1 vaccine in newly diagnosed glioma. Assay used: immunoSEQ multiplex PCR; TCRdb lists only in-frame clones, some missing. This sample has 58,000 or so clones, with approximately 87% found just once. The antigens of these receptors remain unknown. Sequenced material: PBMCs, taken from a glioma patient whose treatment included an IDH1 peptide vaccine. These receptors were obtained from a man between 40 and 49 years old with glioma. The conserved cysteine and the conserved F or W are not part of the CDR3 here. The order of the fields is J gene, V gene, CDR3 protein.

j_call: TRBJ1-2
v_call: TRBV6-5
cdr3_aa: ASSSEYGYT

j_call: TRBJ2-7
v_call: TRBV29-1
cdr3_aa: SVGSYEQY

j_call: TRBJ1-5
v_call: TRBV6-1
cdr3_aa: ASSRTALGGEPQH

j_call: TRBJ2-5
v_call: TRBV6-6
cdr3_aa: ASSYSRGAETQY

j_call: TRBJ1-1
v_call: TRBV5-8
cdr3_aa: ASSNRDVEAF

j_call: TRBJ2-7
v_call: TRBV5-6
cdr3_aa: ASSLEGVEQY

j_call: TRBJ2-3
v_call: TRBV5-6
cdr3_aa: ASSLVGALGDTQY

j_call: TRBJ1-2
v_call: TRBV7-8
cdr3_aa: ASSLRPGQGLYGYT

j_call: TRBJ2-5
v_call: TRBV7-9
cdr3_aa: ASSERTSGIRETQY

j_call: TRBJ1-2
v_call: TRBV19
cdr3_aa: AIPRGSGYT

j_call: TRBJ2-2
v_call: TRBV7-8
cdr3_aa: ASTASGELF

j_call: TRBJ2-2
v_call: TRBV6-5
cdr3_aa: ASRSDRGGTGELF

j_call: TRBJ2-3
v_call: TRBV2
cdr3_aa: ASREPSGSPDYTQY

j_call: TRBJ2-1
v_call: TRBV7-8
cdr3_aa: ASRRTSGGNEQF

j_call: TRBJ1-4
v_call: TRBV27
cdr3_aa: ASSSPGGSNEKLF

j_call: TRBJ2-5
v_call: TRBV20-1
cdr3_aa: SGEEGETQY